A selection of T cell receptor beta chains follows, all from one sample in a study of T cell responses to AZD1222 COVID-19 vaccine. TCRdb's table, derived via immunoSEQ multiplex PCR, lists solely in-frame clones and lacks some. The sample records 150,000 to 200,000 clones, around 94% being singletons. The input for sequencing was peripheral blood, taken 28 days after the second dose of the MenACWY control vaccine. Every receptor here comes from an adult who received the MenACWY meningococcal vaccine as a control. Both conserved end residues are part of each CDR3. A D gene is named only where the DNA matches it firmly.

.,TRBV5-5,CASSSRGANVLTF
.,TRBV28,CASSRPGQGVGNTIYF
TRBD1,TRBV2,CASYRGAGGHEQYF
.,TRBV10-1,CASSVSLNSAQHF
.,TRBV5-1,CASSLSGVYGYTF
.,TRBV24-1,CATSVGKETQYF
.,TRBV10-3,CAISDTGKSSGNTIYF
.,TRBV5-1,CASSLHSGNEQYF
.,TRBV7-2,CASTLRGFTEAFF
.,TRBV28,CASSFPAGEQYF
.,TRBV29-1,CSVMDGLNQPQHF
.,TRBV27,CAIGGLLDTQYF
.,TRBV5-1,CASSYDTRYGYTF
.,TRBV6-2/TRBV6-3,CASSFVGLEQFF
TRBD2,TRBV19,CASSPRTSGSRTDTQYF
TRBD2,TRBV7-6,CASSLIGGDGANVLTF
.,TRBV2,CASKKLAASTDTQYF
.,TRBV7-9,CASSFGRSSEQYF
TRBD2,TRBV10-3,CAIGTSGSQETQYF
TRBD2,TRBV9,CASSVGGFGGRAGEQFF
.,TRBV7-9,CASSLDKTYEQYF
.,TRBV7-2,CASSLVHLSNQPQHF
TRBD2,TRBV25-1,CASRLAGDYEQYF
.,TRBV5-1,CASSLATGELFF
.,TRBV4-2,CASSRTGLTSWDTEAFF
TRBD1,TRBV9,CASSVGQGRDTEAFF
.,TRBV10-3,CATTTRGDYEQYF
TRBD1,TRBV4-1,CASSLLGQERSGELFF
TRBD2,TRBV10-2,CASTPASGSYEQYF
TRBD1,TRBV7-2,CASSYGTGVYEQYF
.,TRBV2,CASRGPLGVSGNTIYF
.,TRBV7-9,CASSLAPQGQSPLHF
TRBD1,TRBV6-5,CASSRDRGHTIYF
.,TRBV7-6,CASSPAAGSTDTQYF
.,TRBV19,CASSIGAVRGEKLFF
.,TRBV29-1,CSVELDRGLGYTF
.,TRBV29-1,CSVADSLNQPQHF
TRBD1,TRBV11-2,CASSYGQAYNSPLHF
TRBD1,TRBV11-3,CASSRAPGQGSDTQYF
.,TRBV7-2,CASSLEWAGDGYTF
.,TRBV3-1/TRBV3-2,CASSQTGGRGAFF
TRBD2,TRBV3-1/TRBV3-2,CASSPLAGGYNEQFF
TRBD2,TRBV27,CASSQVQIAGFNEQFF
.,TRBV5-6,CASSLGRVHTEAFF
TRBD1,TRBV27,CASRKGTEAGELFF
.,TRBV4-2,CASSQDWNEQYF
.,TRBV10-3,CAISESSGGNQPQHF
.,TRBV5-5,CASSSGPGSGANVLTF
.,TRBV2,CASNFGGTTDTQYF
.,TRBV30,CAWIDKRSGEKLFF
TRBD2,TRBV5-1,CASSLVAGGSETQYF
.,TRBV27,CASRGLANDLSSYEQYF
.,TRBV5-1,CASSPLSSYNSPLHF
.,TRBV7-9,CASSFIGRGTYEQYF
.,TRBV18,CASSHELTVLSTDTQYF
.,TRBV9,CASSGGRGESQEPQHF
.,TRBV5-1,CASTLDGLNTGELFF
.,TRBV25-1,CASSEMGANYGYTF
TRBD2,TRBV10-2,CASSGAGVLAKNIQYF